The clone carrying this T cell receptor (beta chain) was found many times. This entry is derived from a study of human T cells and chemical hapten exposure. At the level of the study: Small discrepancies in pooled library volume mainly accounted for the varying TCR yields per sample.

TCRdb called the RACE reads again in MiXCR, with one record for every CDR3 protein. This table has 40,000 to 50,000 distinct CDR3 sequences, 4% appearing once. After removal of 1 base from V and 3 bases from J, the junction contained 2 bases not matched to a gene. Germline CDR1 reads SGHTA; CDR2 reads FQGNSA. The CDR3 spans 15 residues. As to time point: patch test 1, 2 weeks after DPC sensitization. As to treatment: therapeutic diphenylcyclopropenone sensitization with weekly scalp DPC. Unfractionated whole blood yielded total RNA. The sequence came from a man over 45 with alopecia areata. Some clones in this sample may be carry-over from other donors' samples. Sequencing used whole blood, obtained in connection with sensitization to the hapten diphenylcyclopropenone (DPC). This chain connects TRBV7-2 to TRBJ1-2; 10 nucleotides match TRBD1. CDR3 sequence (DNA): TGTGCCAGCAGCTTAGGGACAGGGGGATACTATGGCTACACCTTC. The encoded protein is CASSLGTGGYYGYTF.